The following is a TCR beta chain sequence with its context. Its specificity is not known. This specimen belongs to a study of cytomegalovirus exposure and HLA in healthy donors. This CDR3 region has 15 residues. Germline V gene data show CDR1 as ENHRY and CDR2 as SYGVKD. The trim removed 10 bases at V and 5 bases at J, leaving 9 bases unmatched. PCR involved 60 Vbeta and 13 Jbeta primers. Clones were read by immunoSEQ multiplex PCR, and TCRdb kept only the in-frame ones, dropping some. The table lists 100,000 to 150,000 clones, 70% to 85% of them singletons. The study, taken as a whole, reports: Most likely, a cluster of highly shared sequence variants arose as a sequencing artifact.

The rearrangement uses TRBV10-3 and TRBJ1-5, with 12 bases fitting TRBD1. The specimen sequenced was PBMCs. The source of this sequence is a woman in her sixties or seventies in good health and CMV-seropositive. In nucleotides, the CDR3 is TGTGCCACCGGCCCGGGGACAGGGGGCGATCAGCCCCAGCATTTT. Protein sequence: CATGPGTGGDQPQHF.